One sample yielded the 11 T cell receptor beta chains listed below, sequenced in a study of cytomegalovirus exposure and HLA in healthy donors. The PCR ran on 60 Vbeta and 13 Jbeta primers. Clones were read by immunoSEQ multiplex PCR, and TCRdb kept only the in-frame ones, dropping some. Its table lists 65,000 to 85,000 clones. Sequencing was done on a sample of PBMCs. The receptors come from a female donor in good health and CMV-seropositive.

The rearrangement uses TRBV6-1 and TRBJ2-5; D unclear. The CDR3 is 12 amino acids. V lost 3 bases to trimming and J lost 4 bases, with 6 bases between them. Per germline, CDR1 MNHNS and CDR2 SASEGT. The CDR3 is CASSENGETQYF. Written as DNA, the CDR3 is TGTGCCAGCAGTGAGAACGGAGAGACCCAGTACTTC.

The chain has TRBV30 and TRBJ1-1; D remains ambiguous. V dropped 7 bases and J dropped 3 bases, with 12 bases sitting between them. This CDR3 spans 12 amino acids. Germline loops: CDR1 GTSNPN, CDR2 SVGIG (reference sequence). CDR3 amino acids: CASGWAHTEAFF. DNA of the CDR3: TGTGCCTCGGGGTGGGCCCACACTGAAGCTTTCTTT.

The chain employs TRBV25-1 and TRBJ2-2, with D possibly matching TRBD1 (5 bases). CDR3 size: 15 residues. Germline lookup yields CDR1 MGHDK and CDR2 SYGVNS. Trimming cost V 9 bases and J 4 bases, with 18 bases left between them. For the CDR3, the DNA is TGTGCCAGTAGCCCAGGGTTCGTAAGCACCGGGGAGCTGTTTTTT. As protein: CASSPGFVSTGELFF.

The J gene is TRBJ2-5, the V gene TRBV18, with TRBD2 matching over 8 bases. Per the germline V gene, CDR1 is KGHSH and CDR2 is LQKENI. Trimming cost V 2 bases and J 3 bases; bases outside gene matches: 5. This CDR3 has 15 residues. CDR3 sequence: CASSPAGGVEETQYF. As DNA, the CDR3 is TGTGCCAGCTCACCAGCGGGGGGAGTTGAAGAGACCCAGTACTTC.

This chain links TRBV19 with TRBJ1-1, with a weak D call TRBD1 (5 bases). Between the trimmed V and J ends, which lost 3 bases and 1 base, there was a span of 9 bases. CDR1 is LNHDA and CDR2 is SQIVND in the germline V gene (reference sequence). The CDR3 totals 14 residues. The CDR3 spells CASSIGQGNTEAFF. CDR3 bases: TGTGCCAGTAGTATTGGTCAGGGGAACACTGAAGCTTTCTTT.

CDR3 amino acids: CASSDHQGNTEAFF. The CDR3 DNA sequence: TGTGCCAGCAGTGATCATCAGGGGAACACTGAAGCTTTCTTT. The J gene is TRBJ1-1, the V gene TRBV6-1, with D perhaps matching TRBD1 (5 bases). The CDR3 loop spans 14 amino acids. Germline CDR1 reads MNHNS; CDR2 reads SASEGT. V lost 3 bases and J lost 1, with 9 bases in between.

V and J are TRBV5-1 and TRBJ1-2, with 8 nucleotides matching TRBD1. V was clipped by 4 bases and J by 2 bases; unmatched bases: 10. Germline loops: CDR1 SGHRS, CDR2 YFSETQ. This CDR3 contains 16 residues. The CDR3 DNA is TGCGCCAGCAGCGCGGAAGGGACAGGACAAAACTATGGCTACACCTTC. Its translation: CASSAEGTGQNYGYTF. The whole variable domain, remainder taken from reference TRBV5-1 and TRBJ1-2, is KAGVTQTPRYLIKTRGQQVTLSCSPISGHRSVSWYQQTPGQGLQFLFEYFSETQRNKGNFPGRFSGRQFSNSRSEMNVSTLELGDSALYLCASSAEGTGQNYGYTFGSGTRLTVV.

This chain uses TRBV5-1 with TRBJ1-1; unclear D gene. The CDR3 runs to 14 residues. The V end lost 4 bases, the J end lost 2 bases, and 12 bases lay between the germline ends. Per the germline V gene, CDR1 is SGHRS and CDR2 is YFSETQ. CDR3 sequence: CASSGQVGNTEAFF. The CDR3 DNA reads TGCGCCAGCAGCGGGCAGGTAGGAAACACTGAAGCTTTCTTT. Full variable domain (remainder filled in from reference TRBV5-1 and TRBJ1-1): KAGVTQTPRYLIKTRGQQVTLSCSPISGHRSVSWYQQTPGQGLQFLFEYFSETQRNKGNFPGRFSGRQFSNSRSEMNVSTLELGDSALYLCASSGQVGNTEAFFGQGTRLTVV.

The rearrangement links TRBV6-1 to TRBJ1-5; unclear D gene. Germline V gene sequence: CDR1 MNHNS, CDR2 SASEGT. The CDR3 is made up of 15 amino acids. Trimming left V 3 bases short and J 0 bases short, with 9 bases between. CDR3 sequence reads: CASSDLPLSNQPQHF. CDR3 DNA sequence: TGTGCCAGCAGTGACCTCCCCCTTAGCAATCAGCCCCAGCATTTT.

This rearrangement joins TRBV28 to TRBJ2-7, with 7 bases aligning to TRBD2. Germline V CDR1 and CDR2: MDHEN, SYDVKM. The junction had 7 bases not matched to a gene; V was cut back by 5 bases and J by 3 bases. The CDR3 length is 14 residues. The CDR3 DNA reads TGTGCCAGCAGTCTTCAGCGGGATTTCTACGAGCAGTACTTC. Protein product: CASSLQRDFYEQYF. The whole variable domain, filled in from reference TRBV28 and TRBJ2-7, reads DVKVTQSSRYLVKRTGEKVFLECVQDMDHENMFWYRQDPGLGLRLIYFSYDVKMKEKGDIPEGYSVSREKKERFSLILESASTNQTSMYLCASSLQRDFYEQYFGPGTRLTVT.

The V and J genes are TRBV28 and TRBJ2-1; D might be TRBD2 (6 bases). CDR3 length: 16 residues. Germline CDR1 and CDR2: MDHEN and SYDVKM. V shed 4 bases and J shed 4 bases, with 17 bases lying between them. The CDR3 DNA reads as TGTGCCAGCAGTTCCCCTCGGGAGCGAAATTACAATGAGCAGTTCTTC. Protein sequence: CASSSPRERNYNEQFF.